A selection of T cell receptor beta chains follows, all from one sample in a study of blood T cells in healthy people across ages. TCRdb independently ran MiXCR on the 5' RACE reads; one entry per CDR3 protein. The sample holds nearly 1 million distinct CDR3 sequences, 45% to 60% seen once. Sequencing used blood. The receptors derive from a woman aged 60-75 years in good health. CDR3s include the opening cysteine and the closing phenylalanine or tryptophan. D genes are given only for firm matches. Size values are once, few and many counts, or a class for expanded clones, and some rows have none.

abundance: few; d_gene: NA; j_gene: TRBJ2-1; v_gene: TRBV7-2; CDR3aa: CASSFSGSYNEQFF; CDR3nt: TGTGCCAGCAGTTTTTCAGGGAGCTACAATGAGCAGTTCTTC
abundance: few; d_gene: NA; j_gene: TRBJ2-7; v_gene: TRBV20-1; CDR3aa: CSARIQESPYEQYF; CDR3nt: TGCAGTGCTAGAATTCAGGAGTCTCCCTACGAGCAGTACTTC
abundance: NA; d_gene: TRBD1; j_gene: TRBJ2-5; v_gene: TRBV10-3; CDR3aa: CAARGTGLQETQYF; CDR3nt: TGTGCCGCCAGAGGGACAGGTCTTCAAGAGACCCAGTACTTC
abundance: few; d_gene: NA; j_gene: TRBJ1-1; v_gene: TRBV2; CDR3aa: CASGIEAFF; CDR3nt: TGTGCCAGCGGTATTGAAGCTTTCTTT
abundance: once; d_gene: TRBD1; j_gene: TRBJ2-1; v_gene: TRBV7-9; CDR3aa: CASSPILDRYNEQFF; CDR3nt: TGTGCCAGCAGCCCGATTTTGGACAGGTACAATGAGCAGTTCTTC
abundance: few; d_gene: NA; j_gene: TRBJ2-5; v_gene: TRBV15; CDR3aa: CATSRDPSQETQYF; CDR3nt: TGTGCCACCAGCAGAGATCCCAGTCAAGAGACCCAGTACTTC
abundance: NA; d_gene: NA; j_gene: TRBJ2-7; v_gene: TRBV12-3/TRBV12-4; CDR3aa: CASSFRAGAPYEQYF; CDR3nt: TGTGCCAGCAGTTTCCGAGCGGGCGCACCCTACGAGCAGTACTTC
abundance: once; d_gene: TRBD2; j_gene: TRBJ2-5; v_gene: TRBV4-2; CDR3aa: CASSLLGLAGGAPESEQYF; CDR3nt: TGTGCCAGCAGCCTCCTAGGACTAGCGGGAGGGGCCCCTGAGAGTGAGCAGTACTTC
abundance: NA; d_gene: TRBD2; j_gene: TRBJ2-7; v_gene: TRBV4-1; CDR3aa: CASSQTLAGKTYEQYF; CDR3nt: TGCGCCAGCAGCCAGACCCTAGCGGGAAAAACCTACGAGCAGTACTTC
abundance: once; d_gene: TRBD2; j_gene: TRBJ2-1; v_gene: TRBV3-1; CDR3aa: CASSPVHTLAKYNEQFF; CDR3nt: TGTGCCAGCAGCCCCGTACACACACTAGCGAAGTACAATGAGCAGTTCTTC
abundance: NA; d_gene: NA; j_gene: TRBJ2-7; v_gene: TRBV7-2; CDR3aa: CASRPTESYEQYF; CDR3nt: TGTGCCAGCAGACCGACAGAATCCTACGAGCAGTACTTC
abundance: NA; d_gene: TRBD1; j_gene: TRBJ1-4; v_gene: TRBV11-1; CDR3aa: CASSHRQGRDEKLFF; CDR3nt: TGTGCCAGCAGCCACCGACAGGGGAGGGACGAAAAACTGTTTTTT
abundance: few; d_gene: NA; j_gene: TRBJ1-2; v_gene: TRBV7-9; CDR3aa: CASSPPGPRYGYTF; CDR3nt: TGTGCCAGCAGCCCACCGGGGCCCCGCTATGGCTACACCTTC
abundance: few; d_gene: TRBD1; j_gene: TRBJ2-4; v_gene: TRBV5-1; CDR3aa: CASSPLDRERAKNIQYF; CDR3nt: TGCGCCAGCAGCCCACTTGACAGGGAACGAGCCAAAAACATTCAGTACTTC
abundance: NA; d_gene: NA; j_gene: TRBJ2-1; v_gene: TRBV7-9; CDR3aa: CASSLGVGLVEQFF; CDR3nt: TGTGCCAGCAGCTTAGGGGTGGGGTTGGTTGAGCAGTTCTTC
abundance: many; d_gene: TRBD2; j_gene: TRBJ2-1; v_gene: TRBV7-9; CDR3aa: CASSLGGLAGAKNSNEQFF; CDR3nt: TGTGCCAGCAGCTTAGGGGGGTTAGCGGGAGCCAAGAACTCAAATGAGCAGTTCTTC
abundance: NA; d_gene: NA; j_gene: TRBJ2-7; v_gene: TRBV9; CDR3aa: CASSLGTWAYEQYF; CDR3nt: TGTGCCAGCAGCCTTGGGACTTGGGCTTACGAGCAGTACTTC
abundance: NA; d_gene: TRBD1; j_gene: TRBJ2-1; v_gene: TRBV7-3; CDR3aa: CASSLRGQGTNEQFF; CDR3nt: TGTGCCAGCAGCTTAAGGGGACAGGGAACGAATGAGCAGTTCTTC
abundance: NA; d_gene: TRBD1; j_gene: TRBJ1-4; v_gene: TRBV20-1; CDR3aa: CSARAGTGANEKLFF; CDR3nt: TGCAGTGCTAGAGCCGGGACAGGAGCTAATGAAAAACTGTTTTTT
abundance: NA; d_gene: TRBD1; j_gene: TRBJ1-2; v_gene: TRBV7-2; CDR3aa: CASSWSGGPNYGYTF; CDR3nt: TGTGCCAGCAGCTGGTCAGGGGGTCCCAACTATGGCTACACCTTC
abundance: few; d_gene: NA; j_gene: TRBJ1-2; v_gene: TRBV12-3/TRBV12-4; CDR3aa: CASSLRRVAYGYTF; CDR3nt: TGTGCCAGCAGTTTGAGGAGGGTGGCCTATGGCTACACCTTC
abundance: NA; d_gene: TRBD2; j_gene: TRBJ2-2; v_gene: TRBV20-1; CDR3aa: CSAWTSGSTGELFF; CDR3nt: TGCAGTGCTTGGACTAGCGGGAGTACCGGGGAGCTGTTTTTT
abundance: NA; d_gene: TRBD1; j_gene: TRBJ2-5; v_gene: TRBV10-3; CDR3aa: CAIRGTEQETQYF; CDR3nt: TGTGCCATCAGAGGGACAGAACAAGAGACCCAGTACTTC
abundance: few; d_gene: TRBD2; j_gene: TRBJ2-4; v_gene: TRBV29-1; CDR3aa: CSAKLTSGRLDEQYF; CDR3nt: TGCAGCGCCAAATTGACTAGCGGGAGGTTGGATGAGCAGTACTTC
abundance: NA; d_gene: TRBD2; j_gene: TRBJ2-5; v_gene: TRBV20-1; CDR3aa: CSAISLAGAYQETQYF; CDR3nt: TGCAGTGCTATTTCGCTAGCGGGAGCGTACCAAGAGACCCAGTACTTC
abundance: NA; d_gene: NA; j_gene: TRBJ1-2; v_gene: TRBV20-1; CDR3aa: CSARDPLRWVLGYGYTF; CDR3nt: TGCAGTGCTAGAGACCCACTTCGATGGGTTCTTGGCTATGGCTACACCTTC
abundance: NA; d_gene: TRBD2; j_gene: TRBJ2-5; v_gene: TRBV10-3; CDR3aa: CAIGTSGSGETQYF; CDR3nt: TGTGCCATCGGGACTAGCGGGAGTGGAGAGACCCAGTACTTC
abundance: NA; d_gene: NA; j_gene: TRBJ1-2; v_gene: TRBV5-1; CDR3aa: CASSLKEYGYTF; CDR3nt: TGCGCCAGCAGTCTGAAGGAATATGGCTACACCTTC
abundance: many; d_gene: NA; j_gene: TRBJ2-5; v_gene: TRBV28; CDR3aa: CASSLEQTQYF; CDR3nt: TGTGCCAGCAGTTTAGAGCAGACCCAGTACTTC
abundance: NA; d_gene: TRBD1; j_gene: TRBJ2-5; v_gene: TRBV4-2; CDR3aa: CASSQEGGAEEETQYF; CDR3nt: TGTGCCAGCAGCCAGGAAGGGGGCGCAGAAGAAGAGACCCAGTACTTC
abundance: NA; d_gene: TRBD1; j_gene: TRBJ2-7; v_gene: TRBV6-6; CDR3aa: CASGRDRDYEQYF; CDR3nt: TGTGCCAGCGGACGGGACAGGGACTACGAGCAGTACTTC
abundance: NA; d_gene: NA; j_gene: TRBJ2-3; v_gene: TRBV12-5; CDR3aa: CASGLTTLDTQYF; CDR3nt: TGTGCTAGTGGTTTGACCACCCTGGATACGCAGTATTTT
abundance: NA; d_gene: TRBD2; j_gene: TRBJ2-5; v_gene: TRBV20-1; CDR3aa: CSARDPMSSGSYETQYF; CDR3nt: TGCAGTGCTAGAGACCCAATGAGTAGCGGGAGTTACGAGACCCAGTACTTC
abundance: NA; d_gene: NA; j_gene: TRBJ1-5; v_gene: TRBV4-1; CDR3aa: CASSQDLGVVSNQPQHF; CDR3nt: TGCGCCAGCAGCCAAGATTTAGGGGTGGTGAGCAATCAGCCCCAGCATTTT
abundance: few; d_gene: TRBD1; j_gene: TRBJ1-4; v_gene: TRBV12-3/TRBV12-4; CDR3aa: CASSPQRQGGEKLFF; CDR3nt: TGTGCCAGCAGTCCACAGAGACAGGGTGGGGAAAAACTGTTTTTT
abundance: few; d_gene: NA; j_gene: TRBJ2-1; v_gene: TRBV27; CDR3aa: CASSLSPTIRYNEQFF; CDR3nt: TGTGCCAGCAGTTTATCGCCTACGATCAGATACAATGAGCAGTTCTTC
abundance: once; d_gene: NA; j_gene: TRBJ1-2; v_gene: TRBV7-8; CDR3aa: CASSLRRQTDKDGYTF; CDR3nt: TGTGCCAGCAGCTTAAGACGGCAGACGGATAAGGATGGCTACACCTTC
abundance: few; d_gene: NA; j_gene: TRBJ2-7; v_gene: TRBV20-1; CDR3aa: CSVLGGYEQYF; CDR3nt: TGCAGTGTGCTAGGGGGGTACGAGCAGTACTTC
abundance: few; d_gene: NA; j_gene: TRBJ2-7; v_gene: TRBV7-2; CDR3aa: CASSPWGAGQHEQYF; CDR3nt: TGTGCCAGCAGCCCCTGGGGGGCAGGGCAGCACGAGCAGTACTTC
abundance: NA; d_gene: NA; j_gene: TRBJ1-5; v_gene: TRBV11-1; CDR3aa: CASSLFSNQPQHF; CDR3nt: TGTGCCAGCAGCTTATTTAGCAATCAGCCCCAGCATTTT
abundance: NA; d_gene: NA; j_gene: TRBJ2-5; v_gene: TRBV5-6; CDR3aa: CASSSRVASFGETQYF; CDR3nt: TGTGCCAGCAGTTCAAGGGTAGCGTCGTTTGGGGAGACCCAGTACTTC
abundance: few; d_gene: TRBD2; j_gene: TRBJ2-3; v_gene: TRBV10-3; CDR3aa: CAIRREGPTDTQYF; CDR3nt: TGTGCCATCAGACGGGAGGGCCCCACAGATACGCAGTATTTT
abundance: NA; d_gene: TRBD1; j_gene: TRBJ1-2; v_gene: TRBV5-1; CDR3aa: CASSLGQGVDGYTF; CDR3nt: TGCGCCAGCAGCTTGGGACAGGGGGTGGATGGCTACACCTTC
abundance: NA; d_gene: NA; j_gene: TRBJ2-1; v_gene: TRBV5-1; CDR3aa: CASSSTRGSSNEQFF; CDR3nt: TGCGCCAGCAGCTCGACTAGAGGGTCTAGCAATGAGCAGTTCTTC
abundance: NA; d_gene: NA; j_gene: TRBJ2-5; v_gene: TRBV18; CDR3aa: CASSPTPQGGETQYF; CDR3nt: TGTGCCAGCTCACCGACCCCACAGGGTGGAGAGACCCAGTACTTC